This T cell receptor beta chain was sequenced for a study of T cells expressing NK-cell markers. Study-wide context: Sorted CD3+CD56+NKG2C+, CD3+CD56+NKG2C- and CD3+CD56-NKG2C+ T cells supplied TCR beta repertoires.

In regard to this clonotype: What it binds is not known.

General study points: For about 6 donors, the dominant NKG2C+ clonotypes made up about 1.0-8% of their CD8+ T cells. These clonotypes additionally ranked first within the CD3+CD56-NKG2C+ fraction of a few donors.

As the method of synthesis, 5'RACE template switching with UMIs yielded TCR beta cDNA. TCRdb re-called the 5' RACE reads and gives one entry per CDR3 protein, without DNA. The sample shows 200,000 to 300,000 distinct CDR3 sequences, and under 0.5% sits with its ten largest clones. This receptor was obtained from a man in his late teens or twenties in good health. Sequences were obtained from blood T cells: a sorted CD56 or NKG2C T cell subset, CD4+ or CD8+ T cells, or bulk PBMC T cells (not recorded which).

CDR3 sequence reads: CSVTPWTGAYNEQFF. V is TRBV29-1 and J is TRBJ2-1; TCRdb's assignment of TRBD1 cannot be checked, as there is no DNA. The V gene's germline CDR1 is SQVTM and CDR2 ANQGSEA. CDR3 length equals 15 residues.